The present entry profiles one T cell receptor (beta chain) with its context. Its antigen remains unidentified. Within one base of it there is no much larger clone, and no base qualities were kept. The data are from a study of blood T cell repertoires in COVID-19 (dated by TCRdb to 2020 to 2022). In the study overall: The collaborator samples originated in the United States, Italy and Spain and spanned the acute and convalescent phases of COVID-19. The prospective study material was composed of cDNA or gDNA derived from T cells, B-cell-depleted T cells, or PBMCs. The dataset comprised deeply sampled blood TCRbeta repertoires from subjects exposed to, actively infected with, or recovered from COVID-19. The repertoires were released in a freely available public database meant as a resource for research on the immune response to SARS-CoV-2. The samples were drawn from two sources: the first 160 participants of the ongoing ImmuneRACE study, and approximately 1,300 subjects contributed by 6 global collaborators. The sample metadata nearly always contained a de-identified subject ID, COVID-19 status, age in years and sex. HLA class I and class II types, where available, came from metadata supplied by the sample provider rather than from assay-based typing. General conclusions and limits of the study: How much clinical and demographic metadata was included differed by source and by participant, and the metadata was provided uncurated.

TCRbeta CDR3 regions were amplified from genomic DNA using the immunoSEQ Assay, a bias-controlled multiplex PCR. From the authors' description of their analysis: The number of nucleated cells in each sample was estimated by amplification of reference gene primers within the assay. To quantify the absolute abundance of each unique TCRbeta CDR3 rearrangement, sequence reads were collapsed and filtered. Productive Simpson clonality was computed per sample as the square root of Simpson's diversity index over productive rearrangements. The clones in this table, taken by TCRdb from immuneACCESS, are in-frame only. Not every clone is retained; where verified, under half of the shortfall comes from an unresolved V gene, and the cause of the rest is unknown. That table furnishes V, J and clone size, whereas the DNA furnished D and trimming. This sample lists roughly 280,000 clones; 80% to 95% were detected once. The ten largest clonotypes hold about 3% of the sample.

Enrolling through a virtual design, the prospective study's participants ranged in age from roughly 18 to 100 years and lived across 24 United States geographic areas. To assign participants to cohorts, the prospective study relied on clinical history that participants themselves reported in a screening survey and a study questionnaire. A participant counted as exposed if, within 2 weeks of entering the study, that participant had been in contact with someone who had a PCR-confirmed or clinician-diagnosed COVID-19 case. Each participant in the prospective study had whole blood, serum and a nasopharyngeal or oropharyngeal swab collected by mobile phlebotomists. Prospective study participants could optionally give additional blood draws and questionnaires over an approximately 2-month period. Before DNA extraction, blood samples from the prospective study were shipped at room temperature or frozen.

The germline V gene gives CDR1 as MDHEN and CDR2 as SYDVKM. V is trimmed back by 7 bases and J by 5 bases, and the junction contains 10 bases that no gene match accounts for. The CDR3, from cysteine to phenylalanine, totals 15 residues. The only DNA kept is the CDR3, 45 bases in frame from the first base. The receptor was derived from a man aged 40-49 years who had been exposed to COVID-19. Material for sequencing was PBMCs or T cells enriched from blood (not recorded which). The sequence joins TRBV28 to TRBJ1-5; 8 bases in the junction line up with TRBD1. The CDR3 sequence is CASIPAGRGHQPQHF. The bases read TGTGCCAGCATCCCCGCGGGCAGGGGGCATCAGCCCCAGCATTTT.